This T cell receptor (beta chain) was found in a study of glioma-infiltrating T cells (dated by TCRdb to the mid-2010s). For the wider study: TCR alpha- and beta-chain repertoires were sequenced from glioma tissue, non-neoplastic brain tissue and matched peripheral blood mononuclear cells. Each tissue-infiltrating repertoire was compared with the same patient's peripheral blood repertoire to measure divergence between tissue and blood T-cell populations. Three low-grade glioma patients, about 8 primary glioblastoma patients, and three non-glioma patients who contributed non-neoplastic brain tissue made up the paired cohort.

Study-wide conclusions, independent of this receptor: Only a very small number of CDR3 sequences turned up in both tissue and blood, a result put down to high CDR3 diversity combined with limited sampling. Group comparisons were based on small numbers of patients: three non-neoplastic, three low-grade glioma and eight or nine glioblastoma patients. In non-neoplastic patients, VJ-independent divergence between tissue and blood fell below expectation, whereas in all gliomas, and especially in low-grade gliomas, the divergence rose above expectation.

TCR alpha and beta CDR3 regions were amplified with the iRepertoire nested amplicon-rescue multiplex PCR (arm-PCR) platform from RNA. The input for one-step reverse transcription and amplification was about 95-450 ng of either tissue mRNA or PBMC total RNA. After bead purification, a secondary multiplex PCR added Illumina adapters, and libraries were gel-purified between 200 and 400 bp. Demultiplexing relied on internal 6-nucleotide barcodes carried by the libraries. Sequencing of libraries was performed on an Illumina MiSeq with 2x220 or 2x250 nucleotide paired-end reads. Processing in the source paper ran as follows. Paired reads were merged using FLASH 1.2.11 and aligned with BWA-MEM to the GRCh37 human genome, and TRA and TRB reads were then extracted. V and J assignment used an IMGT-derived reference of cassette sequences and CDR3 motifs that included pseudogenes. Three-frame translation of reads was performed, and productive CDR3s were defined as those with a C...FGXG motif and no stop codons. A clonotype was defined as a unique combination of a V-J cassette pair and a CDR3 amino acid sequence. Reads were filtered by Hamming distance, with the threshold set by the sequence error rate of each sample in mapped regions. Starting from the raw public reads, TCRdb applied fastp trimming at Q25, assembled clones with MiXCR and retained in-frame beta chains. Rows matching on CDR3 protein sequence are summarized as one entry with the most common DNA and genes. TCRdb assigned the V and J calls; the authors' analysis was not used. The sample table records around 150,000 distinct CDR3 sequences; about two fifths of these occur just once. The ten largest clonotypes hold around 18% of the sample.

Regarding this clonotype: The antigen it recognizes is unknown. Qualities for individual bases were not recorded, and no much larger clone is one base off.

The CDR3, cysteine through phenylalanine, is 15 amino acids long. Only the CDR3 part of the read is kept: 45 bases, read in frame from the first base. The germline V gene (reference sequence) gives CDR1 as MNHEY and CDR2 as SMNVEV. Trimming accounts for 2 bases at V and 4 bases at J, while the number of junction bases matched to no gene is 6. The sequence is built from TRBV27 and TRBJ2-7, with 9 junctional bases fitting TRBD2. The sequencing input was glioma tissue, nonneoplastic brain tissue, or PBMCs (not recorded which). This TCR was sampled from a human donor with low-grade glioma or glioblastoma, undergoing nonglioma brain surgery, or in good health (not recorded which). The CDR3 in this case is CASSLVAGGVYEQYF. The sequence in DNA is TGTGCCAGCAGTTTAGTCGCGGGAGGGGTATACGAGCAGTACTTC.